This T cell receptor (beta chain) was documented in a study of human T cells and chemical hapten exposure. At the level of the study: The patch tests put 0.01% DPC on the skin of the upper back and were read 6 days later.

The time point: patch test 2, 6 weeks after DPC sensitization. Stated treatment: therapeutic diphenylcyclopropenone sensitization with weekly scalp DPC. Study-wide findings and caveats: After DPC sensitization, TCRs above 1 in 1000 frequency showed no change.

Library preparation tagged each individual cDNA molecule with a unique molecular identifier. TCRdb itself ran the RACE reads through MiXCR, one entry per CDR3 protein. The table shows about 40,000 distinct CDR3 sequences, with about 3% occurring only once. This clonotype was seen at least ten times. What it binds is not known. In germline, CDR1 is MNHNY, CDR2 SVGAGI (reference sequence). The CDR3 is 14 residues long. V was pared by 2 bases and J by 4 bases, with 8 bases between. The chain recombines TRBV6-6 with TRBJ2-2; D is perhaps TRBD2 (6 bases). The sequence derives from a middle-aged man with alopecia areata. Some clones in this sample may be carry-over from other donors' samples. Sequencing used whole blood, obtained in connection with sensitization to the hapten diphenylcyclopropenone (DPC). CDR3 coding DNA: TGTGCCAGCAGTTACGCGGGGACCACCGGGGAGCTGTTTTTT. Residues: CASSYAGTTGELFF.